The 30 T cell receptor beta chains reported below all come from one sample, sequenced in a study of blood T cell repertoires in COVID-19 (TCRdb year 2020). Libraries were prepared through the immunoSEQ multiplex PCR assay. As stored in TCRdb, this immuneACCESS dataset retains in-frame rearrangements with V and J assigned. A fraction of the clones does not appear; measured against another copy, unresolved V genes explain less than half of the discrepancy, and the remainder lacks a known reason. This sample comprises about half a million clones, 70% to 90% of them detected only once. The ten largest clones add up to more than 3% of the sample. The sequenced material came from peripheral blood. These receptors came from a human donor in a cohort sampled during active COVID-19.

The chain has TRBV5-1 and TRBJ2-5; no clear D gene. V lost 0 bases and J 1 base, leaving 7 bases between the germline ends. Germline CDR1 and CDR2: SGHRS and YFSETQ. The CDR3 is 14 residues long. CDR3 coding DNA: TGCGCCAGCAGCTTGGGTCTGAGCCAAGAGACCCAGTACTTC. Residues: CASSLGLSQETQYF.

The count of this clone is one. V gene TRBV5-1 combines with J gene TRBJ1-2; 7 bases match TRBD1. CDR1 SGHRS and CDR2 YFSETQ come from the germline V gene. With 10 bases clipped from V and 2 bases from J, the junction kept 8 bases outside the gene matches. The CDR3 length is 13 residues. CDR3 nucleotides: TGCGCCTGGAGCGACAGGGTGAACTATGGCTACACCTTC. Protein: CAWSDRVNYGYTF.

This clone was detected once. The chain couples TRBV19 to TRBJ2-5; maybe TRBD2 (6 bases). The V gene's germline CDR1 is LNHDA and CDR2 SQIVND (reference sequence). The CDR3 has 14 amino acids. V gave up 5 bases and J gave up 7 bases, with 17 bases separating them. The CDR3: CASSSGRARGTQYF. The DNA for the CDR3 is TGTGCCAGTAGTTCCGGGAGAGCCCGGGGGACCCAGTACTTC.

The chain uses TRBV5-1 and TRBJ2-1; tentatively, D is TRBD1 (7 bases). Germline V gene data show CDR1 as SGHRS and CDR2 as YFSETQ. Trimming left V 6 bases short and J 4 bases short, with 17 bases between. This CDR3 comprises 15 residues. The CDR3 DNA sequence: TGCGCCAGCAACCTCCGGGGGACAGAGTACAATGAGCAGTTCTTC. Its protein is CASNLRGTEYNEQFF.

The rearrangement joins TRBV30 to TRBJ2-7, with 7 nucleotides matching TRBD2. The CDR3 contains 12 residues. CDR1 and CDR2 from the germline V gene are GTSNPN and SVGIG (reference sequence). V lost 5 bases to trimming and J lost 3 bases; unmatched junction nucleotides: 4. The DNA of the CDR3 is TGTGCCTGGTCGGGAGGCAACTACGAGCAGTACTTC. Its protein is CAWSGGNYEQYF.

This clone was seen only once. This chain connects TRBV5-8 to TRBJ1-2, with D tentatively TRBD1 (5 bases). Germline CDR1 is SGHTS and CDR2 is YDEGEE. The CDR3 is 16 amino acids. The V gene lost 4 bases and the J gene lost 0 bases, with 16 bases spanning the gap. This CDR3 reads CASSDRDSKTNYGYTF. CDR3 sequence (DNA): TGTGCCAGCAGCGACCGGGACTCCAAGACTAACTATGGCTACACCTTC.

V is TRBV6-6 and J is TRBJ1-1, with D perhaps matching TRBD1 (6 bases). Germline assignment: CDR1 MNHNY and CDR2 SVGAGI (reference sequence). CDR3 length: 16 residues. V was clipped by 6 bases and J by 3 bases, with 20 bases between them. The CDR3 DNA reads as TGTGCCAGCAGATGGGAAAGACAGGCGACGTACACTGAAGCTTTCTTT. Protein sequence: CASRWERQATYTEAFF.

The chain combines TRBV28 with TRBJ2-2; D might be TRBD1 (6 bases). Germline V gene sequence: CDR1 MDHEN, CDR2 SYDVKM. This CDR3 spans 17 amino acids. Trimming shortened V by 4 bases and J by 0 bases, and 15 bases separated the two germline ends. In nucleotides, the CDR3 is TGTGCCAGCAGTTCTCCTCGGACAGCTACGAACACCGGGGAGCTGTTTTTT. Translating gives CASSSPRTATNTGELFF. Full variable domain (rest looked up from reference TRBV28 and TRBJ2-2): DVKVTQSSRYLVKRTGEKVFLECVQDMDHENMFWYRQDPGLGLRLIYFSYDVKMKEKGDIPEGYSVSREKKERFSLILESASTNQTSMYLCASSSPRTATNTGELFFGEGSRLTVL.

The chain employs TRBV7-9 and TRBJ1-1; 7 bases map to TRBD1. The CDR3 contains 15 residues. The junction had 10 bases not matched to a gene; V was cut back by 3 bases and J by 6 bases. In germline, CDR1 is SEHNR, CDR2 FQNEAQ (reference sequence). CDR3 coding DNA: TGTGCCAGCAGCTTTGATGGGACAGCTTTACCTGAAGCTTTCTTT. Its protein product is CASSFDGTALPEAFF.

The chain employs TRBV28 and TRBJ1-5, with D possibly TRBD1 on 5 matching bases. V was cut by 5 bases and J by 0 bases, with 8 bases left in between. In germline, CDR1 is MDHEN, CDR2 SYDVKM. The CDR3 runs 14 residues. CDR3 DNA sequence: TGTGCCAGCAGTATGGGGCATAGCAATCAGCCCCAGCATTTT. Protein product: CASSMGHSNQPQHF.

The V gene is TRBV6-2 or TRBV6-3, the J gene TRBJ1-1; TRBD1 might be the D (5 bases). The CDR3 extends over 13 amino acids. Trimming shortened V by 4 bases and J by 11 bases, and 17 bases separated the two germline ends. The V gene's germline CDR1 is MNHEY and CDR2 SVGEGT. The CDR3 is CASSSTLTGMAFF. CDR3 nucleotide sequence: TGTGCCAGCAGTTCGACCCTAACAGGAATGGCTTTCTTT.

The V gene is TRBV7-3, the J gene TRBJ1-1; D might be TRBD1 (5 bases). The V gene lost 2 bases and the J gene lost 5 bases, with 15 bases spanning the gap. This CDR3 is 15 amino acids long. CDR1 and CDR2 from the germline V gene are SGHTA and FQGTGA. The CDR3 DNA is TGTGCCAGCAGCTTAGATTCCGGGGCGGGAACTGAAGCTTTCTTT. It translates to CASSLDSGAGTEAFF.

CDR3 in amino acids: CASSQEGLAGSKEYTGELFF. CDR3 nucleotide sequence: TGTGCCAGCAGCCAAGAGGGACTAGCGGGGTCCAAAGAGTACACCGGGGAGCTGTTTTTT. The chain couples TRBV14 to TRBJ2-2, with 13 bases fitting TRBD2. The CDR3 extends over 20 amino acids. The junction had 10 bases not matched to a gene; V was cut back by 0 bases and J by 3 bases. Germline assignment: CDR1 SGHDN and CDR2 FVKESK.

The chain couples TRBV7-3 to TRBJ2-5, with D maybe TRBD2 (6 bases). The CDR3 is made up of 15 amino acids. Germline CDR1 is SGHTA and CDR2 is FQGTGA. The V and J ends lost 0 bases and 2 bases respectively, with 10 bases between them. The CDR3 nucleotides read TGTGCCAGCAGCTTAACGCACGGGACTCAAGAGACCCAGTACTTC. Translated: CASSLTHGTQETQYF.

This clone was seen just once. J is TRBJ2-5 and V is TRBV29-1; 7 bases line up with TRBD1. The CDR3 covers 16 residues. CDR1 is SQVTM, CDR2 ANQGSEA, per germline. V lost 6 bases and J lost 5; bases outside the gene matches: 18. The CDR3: CSVTSSGTALRETQYF. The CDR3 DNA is TGCAGCGTAACTTCTTCCGGGACAGCTTTGAGGGAGACCCAGTACTTC.

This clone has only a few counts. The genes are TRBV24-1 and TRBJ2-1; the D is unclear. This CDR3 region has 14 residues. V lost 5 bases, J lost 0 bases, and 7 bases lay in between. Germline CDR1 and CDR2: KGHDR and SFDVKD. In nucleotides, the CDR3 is TGTGCCACCAGTGGTACGAGCTCCTACAATGAGCAGTTCTTC. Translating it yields CATSGTSSYNEQFF.

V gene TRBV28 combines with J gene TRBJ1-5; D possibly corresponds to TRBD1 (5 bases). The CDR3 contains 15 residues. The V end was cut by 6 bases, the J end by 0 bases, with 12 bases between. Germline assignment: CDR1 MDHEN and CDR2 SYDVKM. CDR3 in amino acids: CASSSHTGSNQPQHF. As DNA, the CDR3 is TGTGCCAGCAGCAGCCATACAGGTAGCAATCAGCCCCAGCATTTT.

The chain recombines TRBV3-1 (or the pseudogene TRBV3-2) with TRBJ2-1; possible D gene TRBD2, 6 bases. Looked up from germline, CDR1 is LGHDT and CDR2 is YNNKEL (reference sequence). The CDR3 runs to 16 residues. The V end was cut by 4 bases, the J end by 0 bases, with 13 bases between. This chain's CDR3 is CASSRPLAISYNEQFF. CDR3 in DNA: TGTGCCAGCAGCCGACCACTAGCTATCTCCTACAATGAGCAGTTCTTC.

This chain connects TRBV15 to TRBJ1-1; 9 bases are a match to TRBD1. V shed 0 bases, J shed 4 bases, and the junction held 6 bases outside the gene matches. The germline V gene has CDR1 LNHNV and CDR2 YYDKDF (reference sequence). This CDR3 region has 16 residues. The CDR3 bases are TGTGCCACCAGCAGAGATTTCGGGACAGGGAGCACTGAAGCTTTCTTT. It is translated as CATSRDFGTGSTEAFF.

CDR3 bases: TGTGCCAGCAGCTTGGGCTGGGGGGGACAAAGCTACGAGCAGTACTTC. It specifies CASSLGWGGQSYEQYF. The chain couples TRBV11-2 to TRBJ2-7, with a possible D match to TRBD2 (7 bases). This CDR3 region has 16 residues. V lost 3 bases and J lost 3, with 18 bases in between. Germline lookup yields CDR1 SGHAT and CDR2 FQNNGV.

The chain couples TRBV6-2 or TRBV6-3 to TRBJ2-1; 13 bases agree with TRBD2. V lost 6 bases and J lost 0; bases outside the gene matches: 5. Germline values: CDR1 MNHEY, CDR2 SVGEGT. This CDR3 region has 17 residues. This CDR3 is CASSPRTSGSSYNEQFF. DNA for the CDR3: TGTGCCAGCAGCCCCCGGACTAGCGGGAGCTCCTACAATGAGCAGTTCTTC.

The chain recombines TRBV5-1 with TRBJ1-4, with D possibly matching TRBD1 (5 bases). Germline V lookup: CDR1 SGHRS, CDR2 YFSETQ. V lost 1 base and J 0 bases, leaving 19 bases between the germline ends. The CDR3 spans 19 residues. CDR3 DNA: TGCGCCAGCAGCTTGCCATCGGGGGGGTCTATAACAACTAATGAAAAACTGTTTTTT. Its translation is CASSLPSGGSITTNEKLFF.

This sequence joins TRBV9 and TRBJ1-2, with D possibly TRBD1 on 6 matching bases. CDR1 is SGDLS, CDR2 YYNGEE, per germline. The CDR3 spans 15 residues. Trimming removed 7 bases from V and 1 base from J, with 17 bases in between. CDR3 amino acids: CASGPLDSFNYGYTF. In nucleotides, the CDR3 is TGTGCCAGCGGCCCACTGGACAGTTTTAACTATGGCTACACCTTC.

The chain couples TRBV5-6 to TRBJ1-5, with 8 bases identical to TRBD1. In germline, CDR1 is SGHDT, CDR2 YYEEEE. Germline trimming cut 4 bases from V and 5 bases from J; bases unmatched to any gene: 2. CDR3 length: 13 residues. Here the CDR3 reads CASSQDRDQPQHF. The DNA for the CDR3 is TGTGCCAGCAGCCAGGACAGGGATCAGCCCCAGCATTTT.

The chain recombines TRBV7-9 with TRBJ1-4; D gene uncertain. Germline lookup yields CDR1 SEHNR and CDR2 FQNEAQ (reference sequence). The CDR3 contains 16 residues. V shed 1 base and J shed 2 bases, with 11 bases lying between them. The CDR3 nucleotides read TGTGCCAGCAGCTTAGGCGTGGTGGGCACTAATGAAAAACTGTTTTTT. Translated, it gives CASSLGVVGTNEKLFF.

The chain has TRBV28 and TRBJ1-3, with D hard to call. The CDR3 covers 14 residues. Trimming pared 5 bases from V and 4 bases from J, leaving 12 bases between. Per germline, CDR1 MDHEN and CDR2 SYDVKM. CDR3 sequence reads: CASSNTPGGNTIYF. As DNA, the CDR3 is TGTGCCAGCAGTAACACACCGGGAGGAAACACCATATATTTT. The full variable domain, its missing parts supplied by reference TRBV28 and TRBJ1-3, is DVKVTQSSRYLVKRTGEKVFLECVQDMDHENMFWYRQDPGLGLRLIYFSYDVKMKEKGDIPEGYSVSREKKERFSLILESASTNQTSMYLCASSNTPGGNTIYFGEGSWLTVV.

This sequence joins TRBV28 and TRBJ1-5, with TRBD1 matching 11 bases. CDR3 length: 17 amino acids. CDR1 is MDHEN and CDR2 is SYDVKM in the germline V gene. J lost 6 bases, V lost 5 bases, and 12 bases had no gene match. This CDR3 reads CASSQPPGQGDGQPQHF. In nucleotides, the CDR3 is TGTGCCAGCAGTCAGCCTCCGGGACAGGGGGACGGTCAGCCCCAGCATTTT.

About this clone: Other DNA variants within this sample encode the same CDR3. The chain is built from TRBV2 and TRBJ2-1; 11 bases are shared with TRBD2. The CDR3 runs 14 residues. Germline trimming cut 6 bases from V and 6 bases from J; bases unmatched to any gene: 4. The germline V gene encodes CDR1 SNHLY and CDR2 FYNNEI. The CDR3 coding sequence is TGTGCCAGCAGGGGGACTAGCGGATTCAATGAGCAGTTCTTC. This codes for CASRGTSGFNEQFF.

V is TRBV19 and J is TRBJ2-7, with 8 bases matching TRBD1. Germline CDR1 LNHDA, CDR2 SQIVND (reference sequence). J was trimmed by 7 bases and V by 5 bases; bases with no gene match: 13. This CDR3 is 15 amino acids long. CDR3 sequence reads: CASSARTGTLGEQYF. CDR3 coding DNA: TGTGCCAGTAGTGCCCGGACAGGGACTTTGGGAGAGCAGTACTTC. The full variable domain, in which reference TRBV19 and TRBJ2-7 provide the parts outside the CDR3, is DGGITQSPKYLFRKEGQNVTLSCEQNLNHDAMYWYRQDPGQGLRLIYYSQIVNDFQKGDIAEGYSVSREKKESFPLTVTSAQKNPTAFYLCASSARTGTLGEQYFGPGTRLTVT.

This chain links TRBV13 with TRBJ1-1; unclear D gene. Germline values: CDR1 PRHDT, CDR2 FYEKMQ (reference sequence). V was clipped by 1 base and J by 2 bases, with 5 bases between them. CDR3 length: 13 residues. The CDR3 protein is CASSLARNTEAFF. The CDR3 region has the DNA TGTGCCAGCAGCTTAGCTAGAAACACTGAAGCTTTCTTT.